The 15 T cell receptor beta chains given below trace back to one sample, sequenced in a study of control samples from healthy donors and cancer patients (dated by TCRdb to the early 2020s). The method behind the library was the immunoSEQ multiplex PCR assay. TCRdb stores this immuneACCESS table with in-frame sequences only. Part of the clones is absent; in the studies checked, under half of the shortfall reflects unresolved V genes, and no reason is known for the rest. This sample holds approximately 160,000 clones; 75% to 95% were observed only once. Clones ranked in the top ten supply around 2.2% of the sample. Sample: blood. These receptor sequences come from a woman aged 40 to 50 in good health.

The chain combines TRBV4-1 with TRBJ2-6; D gene unclear. Germline V gene lookup returns CDR1 MGHRA and CDR2 YSYEKL. The CDR3 has 15 amino acids. Trimming took off 4 bases at V and 0 bases at J, with 7 bases between the two ends. The CDR3 nucleotides read TGCGCCAGCAGCCTTTGGGTCTCTGGGGCCAACGTCCTGACTTTC. It translates to CASSLWVSGANVLTF.

CDR3 DNA sequence: TGTGCCAGCTCACCACCGTCCAGGGGAAACACTGAAGCTTTCTTT. This sequence encodes CASSPPSRGNTEAFF. The chain joins TRBV18 to TRBJ1-1; weak D call: TRBD1 (6 bases). The length of the CDR3 is 15 residues. Trimming took 0 bases from V and 2 from J, leaving 10 bases between them. The V gene's germline CDR1 is KGHSH and CDR2 LQKENI. Using reference TRBV18 and TRBJ1-1 for the parts outside the CDR3, the full variable domain is NAGVMQNPRHLVRRRGQEARLRCSPMKGHSHVYWYRQLPEEGLKFMVYLQKENIIDESGMPKERFSAEFPKEGPSILRIQQVVRGDSAAYFCASSPPSRGNTEAFFGQGTRLTVV.

The chain is built from TRBV5-4 and TRBJ2-5; tentatively, D is TRBD1 (6 bases). Trimming removed 4 bases from V and 2 bases from J, with 18 bases in between. There are 16 residues in the CDR3. Germline V gives CDR1 SGHNT, CDR2 YYREEE (reference sequence). The CDR3 loop is CASSPGTGTTQETQYF. The CDR3 DNA follows: TGTGCCAGCAGCCCGGGTACCGGGACAACTCAAGAGACCCAGTACTTC.

The chain has TRBV5-6 and TRBJ1-2; perhaps TRBD1 as D (5 bases). V was pared by 7 bases and J by 2 bases, with 9 bases between. This CDR3 comprises 12 residues. Germline CDR1 reads SGHDT; CDR2 reads YYEEEE. CDR3 amino acids: CASGNRNYGYTF. In DNA form, the CDR3 reads TGTGCCAGCGGAAACAGGAACTATGGCTACACCTTC.

The chain recombines TRBV11-2 with TRBJ2-3; possible D gene TRBD1, 6 bases. Germline CDR1 is SGHAT and CDR2 is FQNNGV. The V and J ends lost 2 bases and 7 bases respectively, with 16 bases between them. This CDR3 is 15 amino acids long. The CDR3 sequence is CASSLKGGEVHTQYF. The CDR3 DNA sequence: TGTGCCAGCAGCTTAAAAGGGGGTGAGGTGCATACGCAGTATTTT.

This clone was recorded a few times. V gene TRBV5-1 combines with J gene TRBJ2-7, with D unresolved. The CDR3 is made up of 14 amino acids. Trimming shortened V by 0 bases and J by 2 bases, and 9 bases separated the two germline ends. Per germline, CDR1 SGHRS and CDR2 YFSETQ. The CDR3 DNA sequence: TGCGCCAGCAGCTTGGAAGGACCCCCCTACGAGCAGTACTTC. Protein: CASSLEGPPYEQYF.

The chain combines TRBV10-2 with TRBJ1-2, with D perhaps TRBD1 (5 bases). CDR3 length equals 15 residues. With 2 bases removed from V and 7 bases from J, the gap between germline ends came to 17 bases. Per germline, CDR1 WSHSY and CDR2 SAAADI. This chain's CDR3 is CASSEDHGDFRGYTF. CDR3 in DNA: TGCGCCAGCAGTGAGGACCACGGGGACTTTCGTGGCTACACCTTC.

The chain combines TRBV12-3 or TRBV12-4 with TRBJ2-3; D uncertain. CDR3 length equals 11 residues. V was pared by 4 bases and J by 4 bases, with 3 bases between. The CDR3 region has the DNA TGTGCCAGCAGTTCTGCAGATACGCAGTATTTT. Protein sequence: CASSSADTQYF.

The chain employs TRBV2 and TRBJ1-4, with D hard to call. CDR1 SNHLY and CDR2 FYNNEI come from the germline V gene. V was pared by 6 bases and J by 0 bases, with 5 bases between. The CDR3 spans 13 residues. The CDR3 reads CASRGATNEKLFF. The CDR3 nucleotides read TGTGCCAGCAGGGGTGCAACTAATGAAAAACTGTTTTTT.

To note about this clone: The same CDR3 also results from other DNA sequences found in this sample. The V gene is TRBV6-1, the J gene TRBJ1-1; D may be TRBD1 (6 bases). V was shortened by 3 bases and J by 4 bases, with 9 bases between the two germline ends. Germline V lookup: CDR1 MNHNS, CDR2 SASEGT. The CDR3 sequence is 13 residues long. The CDR3 coding sequence is TGTGCCAGCAGTGAGCTCAGGGGCACTGAAGCTTTCTTT. It codes for CASSELRGTEAFF.

This rearrangement joins TRBV7-9 to TRBJ1-2, with D unresolved. The CDR3 covers 16 residues. The germline V and J ends were trimmed by 2 bases and 2 bases, with 15 bases remaining between them. The V gene's germline CDR1 is SEHNR and CDR2 FQNEAQ (reference sequence). The CDR3 loop reads CASSLMGRNLNYGYTF. For the CDR3, the DNA is TGTGCCAGCAGCTTAATGGGCAGGAATCTCAACTATGGCTACACCTTC.

This clone was detected only once. This rearrangement joins TRBV29-1 to TRBJ1-3; D is perhaps TRBD1 (5 bases). This CDR3 is 15 amino acids long. Germline values: CDR1 SQVTM, CDR2 ANQGSEA. The V gene lost 0 bases and the J gene lost 3 bases, with 12 bases spanning the gap. CDR3 nucleotides: TGCAGCGTTGAAGATTCCCAGGGAAATGGAAACACCATATATTTT. Its translation: CSVEDSQGNGNTIYF.

This clone was counted only a few times. V is TRBV28 and J is TRBJ1-2, with 9 bases fitting TRBD1. V was pared by 6 bases and J by 7 bases, with 9 bases of the junction left unmatched. The CDR3 loop spans 14 amino acids. Germline V gene data show CDR1 as MDHEN and CDR2 as SYDVKM. The CDR3 is CASRTGQGRGGYTF. In DNA form, the CDR3 reads TGTGCCAGCAGGACCGGACAGGGGAGAGGTGGCTACACCTTC.

This clone was recorded a few times. The V gene is TRBV7-2, the J gene TRBJ2-1; TRBD2 is a possible D gene (6 bases). Germline CDR1 SGHTA, CDR2 FQGNSA. CDR3 length equals 14 residues. Trimming removed 1 base at V and 10 bases at J, with 14 bases between. In DNA form, the CDR3 reads TGTGCCAGCAGCTTAGGAGGCGCGGGACGCGAGCAGTTCTTC. It is translated as CASSLGGAGREQFF. The full variable domain, rest sourced from reference TRBV7-2 and TRBJ2-1, is GAGVSQSPSNKVTEKGKDVELRCDPISGHTALYWYRQSLGQGLEFLIYFQGNSAPDKSGLPSDRFSAERTGGSVSTLTIQRTQQEDSAVYLCASSLGGAGREQFFGPGTRLTVL.

In DNA form, the CDR3 reads TGCGCCAGCAGCACGGACCAGGGCATTCAGTACTTC. Translated, it gives CASSTDQGIQYF. V and J are TRBV5-1 and TRBJ2-4; tentatively, D is TRBD1 (5 bases). V was shortened by 4 bases and J by 9 bases, with 11 bases between the two germline ends. Germline CDR1 reads SGHRS; CDR2 reads YFSETQ. CDR3 length equals 12 residues. Drawing the rest from reference TRBV5-1 and TRBJ2-4, the complete variable domain is KAGVTQTPRYLIKTRGQQVTLSCSPISGHRSVSWYQQTPGQGLQFLFEYFSETQRNKGNFPGRFSGRQFSNSRSEMNVSTLELGDSALYLCASSTDQGIQYFGAGTRLSVL.